A single sample is the source of the 9 T cell receptor beta chains below, sequenced in a study of T cells expressing NK-cell markers. One entry per CDR3 protein, without DNA, is what TCRdb gives after re-calling the 5' RACE reads. The repertoire shows 350,000 to 400,000 distinct CDR3 sequences; the top ten hold over 8.5%. Input material: blood T cells: a sorted CD56 or NKG2C T cell subset, CD4+ or CD8+ T cells, or bulk PBMC T cells (not recorded which). Every receptor here comes from a woman between 45 and 65 years old in good health.

The chain is built from TRBV2 and TRBJ2-1; TCRdb reports TRBD2, a call that lacks DNA to check it against. Per germline, CDR1 SNHLY and CDR2 FYNNEI. This CDR3 spans 15 amino acids. The chain's CDR3 is CASTGLAGGYNEQFF.

The chain is built from TRBV2 and TRBJ2-3; TCRdb's D call of TRBD1 is untestable without DNA. There are 12 residues in the CDR3. The germline gives CDR1 SNHLY, CDR2 FYNNEI. The CDR3: CARDREGDTQYF.

This sequence joins TRBV6-6 and TRBJ2-2; without DNA, the TCRdb call of TRBD1 cannot be checked. CDR3 length equals 17 residues. The germline CDR1 and CDR2 sequences are MNHNY and SVGAGI (reference sequence). The CDR3 reads CASSRPGQGAGTGELFF.

This chain connects TRBV4-1 to TRBJ2-7; TCRdb lists TRBD2, though no DNA is available to test this call. The CDR3 is made up of 14 amino acids. Germline CDR1 is MGHRA and CDR2 is YSYEKL. The CDR3 sequence: CASSQLAGAHEQYF.

J is TRBJ2-7 and V is TRBV2; absent DNA, TCRdb's TRBD1 call cannot be checked. Germline lookup yields CDR1 SNHLY and CDR2 FYNNEI. This CDR3 has 14 residues. The CDR3 sequence is CASSDGQGDNEQYF. The whole variable domain, filled in from reference TRBV2 and TRBJ2-7, reads EPEVTQTPSHQVTQMGQEVILRCVPISNHLYFYWYRQILGQKVEFLVSFYNNEISEKSEIFDDQFSVERPDGSNFTLKIRSTKLEDSAMYFCASSDGQGDNEQYFGPGTRLTVT.

V gene TRBV7-6 combines with J gene TRBJ2-1; TCRdb indicates TRBD2, and absent DNA this call remains unverified. CDR3 size: 17 residues. Germline V lookup: CDR1 SGHVS, CDR2 FNYEAQ. CDR3 residues: CASSSTTSGSVYVGQFF. Full variable domain (rest looked up from reference TRBV7-6 and TRBJ2-1): GAGVSQSPRYKVTKRGQDVALRCDPISGHVSLYWYRQALGQGPEFLTYFNYEAQQDKSGLPNDRFSAERPEGSISTLTIQRTEQRDSAMYRCASSSTTSGSVYVGQFFGPGTRLTVL.

The chain couples TRBV6-4 to TRBJ1-5; there is no DNA to check the TCRdb D call of TRBD1. Germline assignment: CDR1 MRHNA and CDR2 SNTAGT. This CDR3 has 18 residues. CDR3 sequence reads: CASSESQDRGESNQPQHF.

This chain uses TRBV20-1 with TRBJ1-5. CDR3 size: 13 residues. Germline V gene sequence: CDR1 DFQATT, CDR2 SNEGSKA (reference sequence). The CDR3 loop reads CSAGQSITEPQHF.

The chain has TRBV11-2 and TRBJ2-5; TCRdb lists TRBD2, though no DNA is available to test this call. Per germline, CDR1 SGHAT and CDR2 FQNNGV. This CDR3 has 15 residues. CDR3 region: CASSLVRGLRETQYF.